One and the same sample provided the 19 T cell receptor beta chains below, sequenced in a study of regulatory T cells in long-lasting Graves disease. Sample time point: newly diagnosed GD, antithyroid drugs for less than 3 months. RNA isolated from PBMCs was used to make the TCR library. In building TCR beta libraries, iRepertoire HTBI primers were used together with Arm-PCR of CDR3 regions. TCRdb re-called the multiplex PCR reads with MiXCR, one entry per CDR3 protein. The profile covers hundreds of thousands of distinct CDR3 sequences, with about 16% appearing a single time and around 11% taken by the ten largest. The data also belong to a second study, concerning T cells in Graves' hyperthyroidism and ophthalmopathy.

The material was peripheral blood mononuclear cells (PBMCs), obtained at new diagnosis, from a patient treated with antithyroid drugs. The receptors stem from a man younger than 35 with Graves disease.

This clonotype occurred a few times. The V and J genes are TRBV7-3 and TRBJ2-5, with 7 positions matching TRBD1. The V segment lost 4 bases and the J segment 2 bases; nucleotides outside the gene matches: 7. The germline CDR1 and CDR2 sequences are SGHTA and FQGTGA. The CDR3 spans 15 residues. Written as DNA, the CDR3 is TGTGCCAGCAGCTCGTCACCGGGACAGCAAGAGACCCAGTACTTC. This encodes CASSSSPGQQETQYF.

This clonotype has just a few counts. The chain employs TRBV20-1 and TRBJ2-7, with 7 bases matching TRBD2. The CDR3 has 15 amino acids. The ends lost 1 base at V and 4 bases at J; junction bases unmatched: 10. Germline V gives CDR1 DFQATT, CDR2 SNEGSKA (reference sequence). The CDR3 sequence: CSARVSAGVWYEQYF. The CDR3 DNA reads TGCAGTGCTAGAGTCTCGGCGGGAGTCTGGTACGAGCAGTACTTC.

This clonotype appeared a single time. Just one base apart from a much larger clone, this may be a read error. The V and J genes are TRBV11-2 and TRBJ2-7; 10 bases fit TRBD2. The CDR3 contains 17 residues. V shed 4 bases and J 7 bases; nucleotides not matched to a gene: 16. Germline CDR1 is SGHAT and CDR2 is FQNNGV. CDR3 coding DNA: TGTGCCAGCAGCTCGCGGGAACTGGCTAGCGGGAGCGATGAGCAGTACTTC. This sequence encodes CASSSRELASGSDEQYF.

This clonotype was found many times. J is TRBJ2-2 and V is TRBV7-3; 15 nucleotides agree with TRBD2. This CDR3 has 17 amino acids. The V gene's germline CDR1 is SGHTA and CDR2 FQGTGA. V dropped 6 bases and J dropped 7; count of bases not matched to a gene: 9. The CDR3 spells CASRGLAGGPSGGELFF. CDR3 nucleotides: TGTGCCAGCAGAGGACTAGCGGGAGGGCCCTCGGGCGGGGAGCTGTTTTTT.

The chain combines TRBV5-4 with TRBJ2-7, with D possibly matching TRBD1 (7 bases). The germline gives CDR1 SGHNT, CDR2 YYREEE (reference sequence). V was shortened by 4 bases and J by 3 bases, with 11 bases between the two germline ends. The CDR3 covers 13 residues. The DNA for the CDR3 is TGTGCCAGCAGCGGGGGGACAGTCTACGAGCAGTACTTC. Amino acids: CASSGGTVYEQYF.

The chain carries TRBV28 and TRBJ1-5, with D uncertain. CDR3 length: 15 residues. The V end lost 6 bases, the J end lost 6 bases, and 18 bases lay between the germline ends. Germline V gives CDR1 MDHEN, CDR2 SYDVKM. This chain's CDR3 is CASRISAAGSQPQHF. DNA for the CDR3: TGTGCCAGCAGAATTTCGGCGGCGGGGAGTCAGCCCCAGCATTTT.

The J gene is TRBJ2-3, the V gene TRBV6-1, with TRBD2 matching 8 bases. With V trimmed by 4 bases and J by 10 bases, 13 bases remained unmatched. The germline CDR1 and CDR2 sequences are MNHNS and SASEGT. The CDR3 has 15 amino acids. CDR3 sequence (DNA): TGTGCCAGCAGTGGAGCGGGAGAGGGGATCGGGGCGCAGTATTTT. This sequence encodes CASSGAGEGIGAQYF.

On this clonotype itself: A much larger clonotype is one base distant, so this may be a read error. The chain employs TRBV5-1 and TRBJ1-5; D might be TRBD1 (6 bases). V was clipped by 0 bases and J by 6 bases, with 10 bases between them. CDR3 length: 14 amino acids. Germline V CDR1 and CDR2: SGHRS, YFSETQ. The CDR3 region is CASSLGTVGQPQHF. The CDR3, as DNA: TGCGCCAGCAGCTTGGGGACAGTCGGTCAGCCCCAGCATTTT.

The rearrangement links TRBV11-2 to TRBJ2-5; D is ambiguous. Germline V gene sequence: CDR1 SGHAT, CDR2 FQNNGV. V was pared by 2 bases and J by 5 bases, with 9 bases between. The length of the CDR3 is 13 residues. The CDR3 here is CASSLMRAETQYF. CDR3 nucleotide sequence: TGTGCCAGCAGCTTAATGCGTGCGGAGACCCAGTACTTC.

This clonotype was counted only a few times. V usage is TRBV5-4 and J usage is TRBJ2-6; D is ambiguous. The CDR3 spans 14 residues. V was shortened by 5 bases and J by 2 bases, with 8 bases between the two germline ends. CDR1 SGHNT and CDR2 YYREEE come from the germline V gene (reference sequence). The CDR3 spells CASSDQTGANVLTF. The CDR3 nucleotides read TGTGCCAGCAGTGATCAGACTGGGGCCAACGTCCTGACTTTC. Full variable domain (rest looked up from reference TRBV5-4 and TRBJ2-6): ETGVTQSPTHLIKTRGQQVTLRCSSQSGHNTVSWYQQALGQGPQFIFQYYREEENGRGNFPPRFSGLQFPNYSSELNVNALELDDSALYLCASSDQTGANVLTFGAGSRLTVL.

This clonotype appeared many times. V and J are TRBV6-1 and TRBJ2-7; D not resolved. The CDR3 sequence is 11 residues long. With 10 bases removed from V and 4 bases from J, the gap between germline ends came to 11 bases. Germline V lookup: CDR1 MNHNS, CDR2 SASEGT. The DNA for the CDR3 is TGTGCCACCGCGACCCTTTACGAGCAGTACTTC. It yields the protein CATATLYEQYF.

J is TRBJ2-5 and V is TRBV9, with TRBD1 as a possible D gene (6 bases). The V end lost 5 bases, the J end lost 0 bases, and 11 bases lay between the germline ends. CDR3 length equals 14 residues. The germline gives CDR1 SGDLS, CDR2 YYNGEE. The CDR3 loop reads CASSPQGDQETQYF. The DNA of the CDR3 is TGTGCCAGCAGTCCACAGGGAGACCAAGAGACCCAGTACTTC. The full variable domain, its missing parts supplied by reference TRBV9 and TRBJ2-5, is DSGVTQTPKHLITATGQRVTLRCSPRSGDLSVYWYQQSLDQGLQFLIQYYNGEERAKGNILERFSAQQFPDLHSELNLSSLELGDSALYFCASSPQGDQETQYFGPGTRLLVL.

The J gene is TRBJ1-3, the V gene TRBV30; perhaps TRBD1 as D (5 bases). Trimming shortened V by 2 bases and J by 4 bases, and 9 bases separated the two germline ends. Germline lookup yields CDR1 GTSNPN and CDR2 SVGIG (reference sequence). The CDR3 loop spans 13 amino acids. The CDR3 protein is CAWSQGPGNTIYF. The CDR3, as DNA: TGTGCCTGGAGTCAGGGACCAGGAAACACCATATATTTT.

V usage is TRBV11-2 and J usage is TRBJ2-3; D possibly corresponds to TRBD1 (5 bases). The DNA end favors TRBJ2-5, so the J call may be wrong. This CDR3 comprises 15 residues. Germline CDR1 is SGHAT and CDR2 is FQNNGV. DNA for the CDR3: TGTGCCAGCAGCCCAACCCCCAGGGTTTTCGAGACCCAGTACTTC. It translates to CASSPTPRVFETQYF.

This clonotype appeared many times. The gene calls are TRBV7-9 and TRBJ2-1, with 9 bases lining up with TRBD2. CDR1 and CDR2 (germline): SEHNR, FQNEAQ (reference sequence). CDR3 length: 18 amino acids. The J segment lost 0 bases and the V segment lost 7 bases, leaving 13 bases of the junction unmatched. CDR3 residues: CASIPSSGRLVSYNEQFF. The CDR3 coding sequence is TGTGCCAGCATCCCGAGTAGCGGGAGACTTGTCTCCTACAATGAGCAGTTCTTC. Full variable domain (missing parts from reference TRBV7-9 and TRBJ2-1): DTGVSQNPRHKITKRGQNVTFRCDPISEHNRLYWYRQTLGQGPEFLTYFQNEAQLEKSRLLSDRFSAERPKGSFSTLEIQRTEQGDSAMYLCASIPSSGRLVSYNEQFFGPGTRLTVL.

This clonotype was recorded at least ten times. The J gene is TRBJ1-5, the V gene TRBV28; D uncertain. The CDR3 has 14 amino acids. CDR1 and CDR2 (germline): MDHEN, SYDVKM. Between the trimmed V and J ends, which lost 5 bases and 0 bases, there was a span of 8 bases. The CDR3 sequence is CASSPEYSNQPQHF. The DNA for the CDR3 is TGTGCCAGCAGTCCGGAGTATAGCAATCAGCCCCAGCATTTT.

There are many counts of this clonotype. The chain recombines TRBV30 with TRBJ2-1, with 7 positions matching TRBD2. Germline V lookup: CDR1 GTSNPN, CDR2 SVGIG (reference sequence). The CDR3 is 20 residues long. V trimming: 1 base; J trimming: 0 bases; junction bases outside the gene matches: 18. The CDR3 DNA sequence: TGTGCCTGGAGTGCCAGGGTGGCCCTAGCGGACCCGAGCTCCTACAATGAGCAGTTCTTC. Translation gives CAWSARVALADPSSYNEQFF.

This clonotype was recorded at least ten times. This chain uses TRBV9 with TRBJ2-1, with D perhaps matching TRBD2 (7 bases). The CDR3 runs to 14 residues. CDR1 and CDR2 from the germline V gene are SGDLS and YYNGEE. V lost 3 bases to trimming and J lost 8 bases, with 15 bases between them. CDR3 sequence reads: CASSAGGSGYEQFF. CDR3 nucleotide sequence: TGTGCCAGCAGCGCGGGGGGCTCGGGCTATGAGCAGTTCTTC. Supplemented by reference TRBV9 and TRBJ2-1, the full variable domain reads DSGVTQTPKHLITATGQRVTLRCSPRSGDLSVYWYQQSLDQGLQFLIQYYNGEERAKGNILERFSAQQFPDLHSELNLSSLELGDSALYFCASSAGGSGYEQFFGPGTRLTVL.

This clonotype has ten or more counts. The chain recombines TRBV11-3 with TRBJ2-2; 14 bases fit TRBD2. Trimming cost V 6 bases and J 0 bases; bases outside gene matches: 12. This CDR3 is built from 20 residues. Germline CDR1 reads SGHNT; CDR2 reads YENEEA. CDR3: CASSIDGTSGRGSNTGELFF. The DNA of the CDR3 is TGTGCCAGCAGTATCGACGGGACTAGCGGGAGAGGTTCGAACACCGGGGAGCTGTTTTTT.